This T cell receptor (beta chain) emerged from a study of high-grade serous ovarian cancer treatment subgroups. Study-wide context: Each sample yielded on average roughly 7,000 unique TCR beta rearrangements from 11,000 to 15,000 reads.

Between the trimmed V and J ends, which lost 1 base and 6 bases, there was a span of 4 bases. Per germline, CDR1 SGHDT and CDR2 YYEEEE. This CDR3 is 11 amino acids long. The tumor samples were collected prior to definitive surgery or chemotherapy. This clone was seen a handful of times. Its antigen is currently unknown. Study-wide findings and caveats: Same-patient tumor repertoires overlapped at roughly 0.1 to 0.79; different patients barely overlapped. TCR clonal relatedness correlated positively with neoantigen level.

Sequencing used immunoSEQ multiplex PCR; TCRdb keeps in-frame clones, though not all of them. There are roughly 8,300 clones in the sample; about 64% occur only once, and 5% to 6.5% lies in the top ten. This chain links TRBV5-6 with TRBJ1-1; D is uncertain. The TCR originated in a human donor with high-grade serous ovarian cancer. Input material: tumor tissue. CDR3 region: CASSLMAEAFF. CDR3 sequence (DNA): TGTGCCAGCAGCTTGATGGCTGAAGCTTTCTTT.